The present T cell receptor beta chain was sequenced within a study of patients and donors after allogeneic stem cell transplantation. In TCRdb, the RT-PCR reads were re-called with MiXCR into one record per CDR3 protein. The table shows some 200,000 distinct CDR3 sequences, with 35% to 50% occurring only once. The CDR3 runs to 16 residues. In germline, CDR1 is LGHNA, CDR2 YSLEER. Trimming at V came to 2 bases and at J to 1 base, leaving 3 bases not matched to a gene. Sequenced: blood, either unsorted or a sorted T cell fraction (not recorded which). J is TRBJ2-2 and V is TRBV4-3; 8 bases match TRBD1. This TCR was sampled from a human donor who was either an allogeneic HSCT recipient or a stem cell or donor lymphocyte infusion donor (not recorded which). It is not recorded whose cells these are; they may come from a transplant donor. Written as DNA, the CDR3 is TGCGCCAGCAGCCAATGGACAGGGCGGAACACCGGGGAGCTGTTTTTT. It specifies CASSQWTGRNTGELFF.